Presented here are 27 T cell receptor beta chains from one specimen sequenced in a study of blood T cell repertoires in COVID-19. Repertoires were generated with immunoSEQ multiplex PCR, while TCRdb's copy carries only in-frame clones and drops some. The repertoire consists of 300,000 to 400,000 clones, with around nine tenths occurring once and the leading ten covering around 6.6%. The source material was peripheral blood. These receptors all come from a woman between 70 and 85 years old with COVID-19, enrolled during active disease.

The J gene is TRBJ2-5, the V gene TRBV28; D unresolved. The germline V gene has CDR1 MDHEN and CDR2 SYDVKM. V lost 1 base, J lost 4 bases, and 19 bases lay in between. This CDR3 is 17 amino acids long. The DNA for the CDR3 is TGTGCCAGCAGTTTATCACTATCTAGGAGTGAGCCAGAGACCCAGTACTTC. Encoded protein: CASSLSLSRSEPETQYF.

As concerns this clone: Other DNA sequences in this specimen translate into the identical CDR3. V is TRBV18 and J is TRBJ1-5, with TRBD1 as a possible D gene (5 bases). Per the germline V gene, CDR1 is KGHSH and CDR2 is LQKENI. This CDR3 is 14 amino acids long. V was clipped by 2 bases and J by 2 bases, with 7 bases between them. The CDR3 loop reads CASSPGGGNQPQHF. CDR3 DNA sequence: TGTGCCAGCTCACCAGGGGGGGGCAATCAGCCCCAGCATTTT.

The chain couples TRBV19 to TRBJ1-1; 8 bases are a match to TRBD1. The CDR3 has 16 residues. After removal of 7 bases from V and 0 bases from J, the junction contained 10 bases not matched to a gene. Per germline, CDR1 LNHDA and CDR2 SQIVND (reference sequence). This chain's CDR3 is CASTSLQGALNTEAFF. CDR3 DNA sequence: TGTGCCAGTACAAGCCTCCAGGGGGCCCTGAACACTGAAGCTTTCTTT.

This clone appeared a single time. This chain's CDR3 is CAWSMRSSGNTIYF. DNA of the CDR3: TGTGCCTGGAGTATGCGGAGCTCTGGAAACACCATATATTTT. J is TRBJ1-3 and V is TRBV30; D is unclear. Germline loops: CDR1 GTSNPN, CDR2 SVGIG (reference sequence). This CDR3 region has 14 residues. V was clipped by 2 bases and J by 0 bases, with 8 bases between them.

CDR3 sequence (DNA): TGTGCCAGCTCCTTGGGGCTAGCGGGGCAAAATGAGCAGTTCTTC. Translated: CASSLGLAGQNEQFF. The V and J genes are TRBV18 and TRBJ2-1; 9 positions match TRBD2. Unmatched junction bases numbered 10, after V lost 6 bases and J lost 7 bases. CDR1 and CDR2 (germline): KGHSH, LQKENI. The CDR3 has 15 amino acids.

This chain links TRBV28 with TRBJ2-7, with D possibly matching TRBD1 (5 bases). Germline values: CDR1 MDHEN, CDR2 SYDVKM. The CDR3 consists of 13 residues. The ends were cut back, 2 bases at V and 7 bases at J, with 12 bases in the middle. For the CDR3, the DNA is TGTGCCAGCAGTTTAACTTTAGGGGAAGAGCAGTACTTC. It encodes CASSLTLGEEQYF. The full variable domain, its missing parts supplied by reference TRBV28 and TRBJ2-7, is DVKVTQSSRYLVKRTGEKVFLECVQDMDHENMFWYRQDPGLGLRLIYFSYDVKMKEKGDIPEGYSVSREKKERFSLILESASTNQTSMYLCASSLTLGEEQYFGPGTRLTVT.

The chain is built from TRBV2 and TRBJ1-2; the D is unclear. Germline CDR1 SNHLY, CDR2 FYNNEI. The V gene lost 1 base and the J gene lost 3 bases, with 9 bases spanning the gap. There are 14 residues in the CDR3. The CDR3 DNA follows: TGTGCCAGCAGTGAAGTCGGGTCAGACTATGGCTACACCTTC. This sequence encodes CASSEVGSDYGYTF.

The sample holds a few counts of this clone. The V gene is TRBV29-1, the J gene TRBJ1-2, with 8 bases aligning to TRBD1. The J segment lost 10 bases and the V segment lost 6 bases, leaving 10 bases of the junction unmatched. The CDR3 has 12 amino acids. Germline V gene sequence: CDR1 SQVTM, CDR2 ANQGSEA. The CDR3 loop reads CSVGGQGSFYTF. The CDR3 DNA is TGCAGCGTGGGAGGACAGGGAAGTTTCTACACCTTC.

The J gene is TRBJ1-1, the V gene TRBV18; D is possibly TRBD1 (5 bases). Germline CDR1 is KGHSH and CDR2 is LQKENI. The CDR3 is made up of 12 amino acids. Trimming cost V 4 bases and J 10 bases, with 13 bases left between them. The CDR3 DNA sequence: TGTGCCAGCTCACTCCTCCGGCAGGGAGCTTTCTTT. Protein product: CASSLLRQGAFF.

The CDR3 spells CASSRVGQDSGNTIYF. In nucleotides, the CDR3 is TGTGCCAGCAGCCGAGTGGGGCAGGACTCTGGAAACACCATATATTTT. The chain links TRBV3-1 (or the pseudogene TRBV3-2) to TRBJ1-3, with a possible D match to TRBD1 (5 bases). CDR3 length: 16 amino acids. Germline lookup yields CDR1 LGHDT and CDR2 YNNKEL (reference sequence). The ends were cut back, 4 bases at V and 0 bases at J, with 13 bases in the middle.

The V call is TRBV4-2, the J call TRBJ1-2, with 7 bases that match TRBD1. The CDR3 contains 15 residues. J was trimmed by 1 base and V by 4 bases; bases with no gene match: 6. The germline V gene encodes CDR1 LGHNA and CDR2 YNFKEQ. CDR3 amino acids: CASSPRQGNNYGYTF. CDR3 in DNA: TGTGCCAGCAGCCCCCGACAGGGAAATAACTATGGCTACACCTTC.

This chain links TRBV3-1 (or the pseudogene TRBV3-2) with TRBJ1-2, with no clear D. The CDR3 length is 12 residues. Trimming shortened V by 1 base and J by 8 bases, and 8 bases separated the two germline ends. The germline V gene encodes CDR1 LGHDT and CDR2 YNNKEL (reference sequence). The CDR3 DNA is TGTGCCAGCAGCCAAGGGCCCCAGGGCTACACCTTC. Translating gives CASSQGPQGYTF.

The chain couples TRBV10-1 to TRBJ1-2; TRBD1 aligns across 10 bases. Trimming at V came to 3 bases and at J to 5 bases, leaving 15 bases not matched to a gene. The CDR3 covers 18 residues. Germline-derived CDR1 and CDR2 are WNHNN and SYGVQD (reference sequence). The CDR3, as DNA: TGCGCCAGCAGTGATATGGGACAGGGGCCTTTAGGGGCATATGGCTACACCTTC. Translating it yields CASSDMGQGPLGAYGYTF.

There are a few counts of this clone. CDR3 sequence: CATSNTWFEQYF. The CDR3 DNA is TGTGCCACCAGCAACACCTGGTTCGAGCAGTACTTC. The chain is built from TRBV15 and TRBJ2-7; no reliable D call. CDR1 and CDR2 from the germline V gene are LNHNV and YYDKDF (reference sequence). V was cut by 4 bases and J by 6 bases, with 10 bases left in between. The CDR3 extends over 12 amino acids.

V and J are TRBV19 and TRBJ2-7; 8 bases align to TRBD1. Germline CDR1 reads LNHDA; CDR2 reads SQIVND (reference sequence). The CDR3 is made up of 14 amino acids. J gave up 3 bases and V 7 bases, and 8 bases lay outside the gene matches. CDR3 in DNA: TGTGCCAGTAAAAAGACAGGGGTCGACTACGAGCAGTACTTC. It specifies CASKKTGVDYEQYF.

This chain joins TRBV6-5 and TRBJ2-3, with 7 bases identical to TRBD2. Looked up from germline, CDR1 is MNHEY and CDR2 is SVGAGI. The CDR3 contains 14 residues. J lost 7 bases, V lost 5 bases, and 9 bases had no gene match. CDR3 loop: CASSHARLANTQYF. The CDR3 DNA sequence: TGTGCCAGCAGTCACGCCAGACTAGCAAATACGCAGTATTTT.

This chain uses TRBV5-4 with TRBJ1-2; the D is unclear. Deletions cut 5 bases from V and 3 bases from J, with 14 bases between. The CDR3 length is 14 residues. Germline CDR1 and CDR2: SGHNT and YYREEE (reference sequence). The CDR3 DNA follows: TGTGCCAGCAGGCCACGGGGAGAGGACTATGGCTACACCTTC. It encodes CASRPRGEDYGYTF.

The DNA of the CDR3 is TGCGCCAGCAGCGTCGACAGGAGCTATAGGGACACCGGGGAGCTGTTTTTT. Translated: CASSVDRSYRDTGELFF. The genes are TRBV5-1 and TRBJ2-2; weak D call: TRBD1 (6 bases). Trimming took off 4 bases at V and 3 bases at J, with 19 bases between the two ends. The CDR3 runs to 17 residues. Germline CDR1 reads SGHRS; CDR2 reads YFSETQ.

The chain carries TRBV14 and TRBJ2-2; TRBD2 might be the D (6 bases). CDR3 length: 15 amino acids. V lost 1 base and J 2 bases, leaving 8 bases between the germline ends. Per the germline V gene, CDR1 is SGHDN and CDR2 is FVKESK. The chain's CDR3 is CASSQVGGNTGELFF. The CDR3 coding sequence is TGTGCCAGCAGCCAAGTGGGGGGAAACACCGGGGAGCTGTTTTTT.

CDR3 bases: TGCGCCAGCAGCCCAACAGGGGCGGCGAGGCAAGAGACCCAGTACTTC. It translates to CASSPTGAARQETQYF. The chain joins TRBV5-1 to TRBJ2-5, with TRBD1 matching over 7 bases. CDR1 and CDR2 from the germline V gene are SGHRS and YFSETQ. With 4 bases clipped from V and 2 bases from J, the junction kept 11 bases outside the gene matches. This CDR3 comprises 16 residues.

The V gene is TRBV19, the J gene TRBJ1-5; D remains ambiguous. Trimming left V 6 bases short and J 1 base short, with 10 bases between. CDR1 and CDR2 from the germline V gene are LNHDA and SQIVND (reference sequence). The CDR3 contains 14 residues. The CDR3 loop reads CASSYLGSNQPQHF. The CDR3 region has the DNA TGTGCCAGTAGCTACCTAGGAAGCAATCAGCCCCAGCATTTT.

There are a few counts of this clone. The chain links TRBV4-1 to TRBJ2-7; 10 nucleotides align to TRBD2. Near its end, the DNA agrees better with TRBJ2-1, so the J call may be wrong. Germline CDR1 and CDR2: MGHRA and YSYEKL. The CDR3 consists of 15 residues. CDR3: CASSQGTSGSYEQFF. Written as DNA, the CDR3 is TGCGCCAGCAGCCAAGGGACTAGCGGTTCCTACGAGCAGTTCTTC.

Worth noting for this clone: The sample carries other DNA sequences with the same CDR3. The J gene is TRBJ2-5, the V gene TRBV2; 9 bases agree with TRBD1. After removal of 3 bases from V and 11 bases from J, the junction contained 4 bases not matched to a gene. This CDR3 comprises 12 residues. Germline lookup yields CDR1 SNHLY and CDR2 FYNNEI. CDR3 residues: CASSEGDRGQYF. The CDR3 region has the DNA TGTGCCAGCAGTGAGGGTGACAGGGGGCAGTACTTC.

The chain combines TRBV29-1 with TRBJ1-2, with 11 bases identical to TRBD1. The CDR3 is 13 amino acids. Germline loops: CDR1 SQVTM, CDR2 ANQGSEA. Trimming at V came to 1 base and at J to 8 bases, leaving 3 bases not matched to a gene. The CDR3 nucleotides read TGCAGCGTTGAAGCGGACAGGGGGCCCGGCTACACCTTC. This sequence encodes CSVEADRGPGYTF. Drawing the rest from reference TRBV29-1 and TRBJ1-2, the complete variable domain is SAVISQKPSRDICQRGTSLTIQCQVDSQVTMMFWYRQQPGQSLTLIATANQGSEATYESGFVIDKFPISRPNLTFSTLTVSNMSPEDSSIYLCSVEADRGPGYTFGSGTRLTVV.

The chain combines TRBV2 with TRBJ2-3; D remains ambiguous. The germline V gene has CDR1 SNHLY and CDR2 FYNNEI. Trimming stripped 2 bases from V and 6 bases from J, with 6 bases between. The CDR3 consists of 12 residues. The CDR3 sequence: CASSEYVDTQYF. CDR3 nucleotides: TGTGCCAGCAGTGAATATGTGGATACGCAGTATTTT.

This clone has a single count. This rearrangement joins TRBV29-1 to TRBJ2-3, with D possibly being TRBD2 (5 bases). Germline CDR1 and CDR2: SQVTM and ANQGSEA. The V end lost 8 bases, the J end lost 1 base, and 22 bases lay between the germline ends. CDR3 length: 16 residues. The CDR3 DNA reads TGCAGCTCCCTTGGTGGACCCGGGATGGGCACAGATACGCAGTATTTT. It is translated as CSSLGGPGMGTDTQYF.

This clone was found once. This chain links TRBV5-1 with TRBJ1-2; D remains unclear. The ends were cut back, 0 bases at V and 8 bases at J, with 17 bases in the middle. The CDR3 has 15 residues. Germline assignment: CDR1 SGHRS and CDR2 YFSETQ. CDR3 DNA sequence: TGCGCCAGCAGCTTGGGTGAAGGCCTCCCGGGGGGCTACACCTTC. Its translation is CASSLGEGLPGGYTF.